Listed here are 28 T cell receptor beta chains from one sample, sequenced in a study of immune evolution from preneoplasia to lung adenocarcinoma. The data were produced by immunoSEQ multiplex PCR, yet TCRdb's version contains in-frame clones alone and is incomplete. The sample consists of approximately 6,600 clones, about four fifths of them appearing once. What was sequenced was FFPE adjacent normal lung tissue. The source is an older donor with lung adenocarcinoma.

V usage is TRBV25-1 and J usage is TRBJ2-5; no reliable D call. CDR3 length: 13 residues. CDR1 MGHDK and CDR2 SYGVNS come from the germline V gene. Trimming shortened V by 0 bases and J by 0 bases, and 2 bases separated the two germline ends. CDR3 sequence (DNA): TGTGCCAGCAGTGAATATAACCAAGAGACCCAGTACTTC. The encoded protein is CASSEYNQETQYF.

The J gene is TRBJ2-5, the V gene TRBV30; TRBD2 matches at 15 bases. The junction had 9 bases not matched to a gene; V was cut back by 3 bases and J by 4 bases. The CDR3 is made up of 17 amino acids. From germline, CDR1 is GTSNPN and CDR2 SVGIG (reference sequence). Written as DNA, the CDR3 is TGTGCCTGGAGGGGGACTAGCGGGGGGCCGGGCGGAGAGACCCAGTACTTC. Protein: CAWRGTSGGPGGETQYF.

The chain uses TRBV6-1 and TRBJ2-7; D remains unclear. Germline V CDR1 and CDR2: MNHNS, SASEGT. V lost 4 bases and J 5 bases, leaving 12 bases between the germline ends. The CDR3 extends over 13 amino acids. CDR3 bases: TGTGCCAGCAGTGCTGAGACGGTCCACGAGCAGTACTTC. This codes for CASSAETVHEQYF.

The rearrangement joins TRBV30 to TRBJ2-1, with D hard to call. This CDR3 is 12 amino acids long. In germline, CDR1 is GTSNPN, CDR2 SVGIG (reference sequence). Trimming removed 2 bases from V and 4 bases from J, with 6 bases in between. The CDR3 DNA sequence: TGTGCCTGGAGTTTCAGGTACAATGAGCAGTTCTTC. It codes for CAWSFRYNEQFF.

The genes are TRBV7-9 and TRBJ1-1, with 9 bases that match TRBD1. There are 13 residues in the CDR3. Trimming removed 4 bases from V and 5 bases from J; junction bases left unmatched: 2. CDR1 and CDR2 (germline): SEHNR, FQNEAQ (reference sequence). CDR3 amino acids: CASSWTGETEAFF. In DNA, the CDR3 is TGTGCCAGCAGCTGGACAGGGGAGACTGAAGCTTTCTTT.

This clone is a singleton in its sample. The genes are TRBV7-6 and TRBJ2-2; 7 bases align to TRBD1. With 5 bases clipped from V and 7 bases from J, the junction kept 7 bases outside the gene matches. The CDR3 has 14 residues. Per germline, CDR1 SGHVS and CDR2 FNYEAQ. Here the CDR3 reads CASSLGTALGELFF. The DNA for the CDR3 is TGTGCCAGCAGCCTTGGGACAGCCCTCGGGGAGCTGTTTTTT.

This clone came up a few times. The chain carries TRBV7-9 and TRBJ1-2; D is possibly TRBD1 (6 bases). The germline CDR1 and CDR2 sequences are SEHNR and FQNEAQ (reference sequence). V lost 2 bases, J lost 8 bases, and 18 bases lay in between. The CDR3 spans 15 residues. The CDR3 protein is CASSLKGVPPIGYTF. The CDR3, as DNA: TGTGCCAGCAGCTTAAAGGGGGTTCCGCCCATCGGCTACACCTTC.

V usage is TRBV7-3 and J usage is TRBJ1-1; D not resolved. Trimming left V 5 bases short and J 4 bases short, with 14 bases between. Per the germline V gene, CDR1 is SGHTA and CDR2 is FQGTGA. The CDR3 contains 14 residues. The CDR3 nucleotides read TGTGCCAGCAGCCGATCTGCAGCAAGCACTGAAGCTTTCTTT. It translates to CASSRSAASTEAFF.

A few counts support this clone. The J gene is TRBJ2-7, the V gene TRBV6-5; no definite D call. CDR3 length: 14 amino acids. V was clipped by 5 bases and J by 6 bases, with 17 bases between them. The germline CDR1 and CDR2 sequences are MNHEY and SVGAGI. The CDR3 nucleotides are TGTGCCAGCAGTGACGGACCCCCCCGCGGCGAGCAGTACTTC. Amino acid sequence: CASSDGPPRGEQYF.

The chain recombines TRBV5-1 with TRBJ1-2, with D possibly matching TRBD1 (5 bases). V was shortened by 0 bases and J by 4 bases, with 10 bases between the two germline ends. The V gene's germline CDR1 is SGHRS and CDR2 YFSETQ. CDR3 length: 14 residues. The CDR3: CASSLDGQGYGYTF. The CDR3 DNA follows: TGCGCCAGCAGCTTGGACGGGCAGGGCTATGGCTACACCTTC.

The V call is TRBV2, the J call TRBJ2-2; D may be TRBD1 (5 bases). From germline, CDR1 is SNHLY and CDR2 FYNNEI. The CDR3 is 13 amino acids. V lost 8 bases to trimming and J lost 10 bases, with 17 bases between them. The CDR3 reads CASGSRGNVELFF. Here the CDR3 DNA reads TGTGCCAGCGGGTCTAGGGGCAATGTGGAGCTGTTTTTT.

In this sample, this clone turned up a few times. This rearrangement joins TRBV6-6 to TRBJ2-2; no clear D. Germline V CDR1 and CDR2: MNHNY, SVGAGI (reference sequence). The germline V and J ends were trimmed by 6 bases and 2 bases, with 10 bases remaining between them. The CDR3 is 14 residues long. The CDR3 sequence: CASRERRNTGELFF. CDR3 DNA: TGTGCCAGCAGAGAAAGGAGAAACACCGGGGAGCTGTTTTTT.

The chain joins TRBV13 to TRBJ1-2, with no clear D. Trimming cost V 1 base and J 8 bases, with 8 bases left between them. Germline V gene sequence: CDR1 PRHDT, CDR2 FYEKMQ (reference sequence). This CDR3 spans 12 amino acids. The CDR3: CASSLVGGGYTF. In DNA form, the CDR3 reads TGTGCCAGCAGCTTAGTGGGAGGCGGCTACACCTTC.

The CDR3 region has the DNA TGTGCCAGCAGGTGGGGAACGGGCACCGGGGAGCTGTTTTTT. Translating it yields CASRWGTGTGELFF. This chain links TRBV6-5 with TRBJ2-2; no reliable D call. The germline V and J ends were trimmed by 6 bases and 4 bases, with 12 bases remaining between them. From germline, CDR1 is MNHEY and CDR2 SVGAGI. The CDR3 contains 14 residues.

Note on this clone: Because the CDR3 is missing its conserved closing phenylalanine or tryptophan, this is likely a read error. The rearrangement joins TRBV4-1 to TRBJ1-1; D unclear. The CDR3 is made up of 15 amino acids. The V gene's germline CDR1 is MGHRA and CDR2 YSYEKL. Trimming shortened V by 4 bases and J by 3 bases, and 15 bases separated the two germline ends. CDR3 nucleotide sequence: TGCGCCAGCAGCCCCCTGGACGGAAGGGACACTGAAGCTTTCCTT. Amino acids: CASSPLDGRDTEAFL.

This clone was seen just once. V and J are TRBV5-1 and TRBJ1-1; weak D call: TRBD1 (6 bases). Germline V gene sequence: CDR1 SGHRS, CDR2 YFSETQ. The CDR3 extends over 14 amino acids. Trimming took off 4 bases at V and 0 bases at J, with 10 bases between the two ends. This chain's CDR3 is CASSVTGMNTEAFF. The CDR3 DNA follows: TGCGCCAGCAGCGTCACAGGGATGAACACTGAAGCTTTCTTT.

The chain has TRBV10-3 and TRBJ1-5, with a tentative D call TRBD1 (6 bases). V lost 10 bases to trimming and J lost 0 bases, with 13 bases between them. Looked up from germline, CDR1 is ENHRY and CDR2 is SYGVKD. The CDR3 spans 14 residues. CDR3 sequence reads: CASRDTYSNQPQHF. CDR3 coding DNA: TGTGCCAGCCGGGACACCTATAGCAATCAGCCCCAGCATTTT.

V is TRBV15 and J is TRBJ1-2, with 7 bases identical to TRBD1. Trimming at V came to 0 bases and at J to 7 bases, leaving 8 bases not matched to a gene. The germline V gene encodes CDR1 LNHNV and CDR2 YYDKDF (reference sequence). This CDR3 region has 15 residues. This CDR3 reads CATSRDPAAGGGYTF. In DNA, the CDR3 is TGTGCCACCAGCAGAGATCCGGCGGCAGGGGGTGGCTACACCTTC.

This clone was observed a single time. The rearrangement links TRBV2 to TRBJ1-3; no reliable D call. Germline loops: CDR1 SNHLY, CDR2 FYNNEI. The CDR3 extends over 13 amino acids. V shed 8 bases and J shed 4 bases, with 12 bases lying between them. The CDR3 DNA follows: TGTGCCAGCTGCATCGGCCCCGGAAACACCATATATTTT. Its protein product is CASCIGPGNTIYF.

V gene TRBV6-1 combines with J gene TRBJ1-2, with 8 bases identical to TRBD1. The CDR3 contains 15 residues. Germline V gives CDR1 MNHNS, CDR2 SASEGT. With V trimmed by 8 bases and J by 0 bases, 8 bases remained unmatched. The CDR3 spells CASLDRDPTNYGYTF. As DNA, the CDR3 is TGTGCCAGCCTGGACAGGGACCCCACTAACTATGGCTACACCTTC.

The gene calls are TRBV28 and TRBJ1-5; 9 bases map to TRBD1. The CDR3 sequence is 14 residues long. The V segment lost 5 bases and the J segment 4 bases; nucleotides outside the gene matches: 3. Germline V gives CDR1 MDHEN, CDR2 SYDVKM. The CDR3 protein is CASSPQGANQPQHF. CDR3 coding DNA: TGTGCCAGCAGTCCACAGGGGGCAAATCAGCCCCAGCATTTT.

The J gene is TRBJ2-1, the V gene TRBV30; 7 positions match TRBD2. V lost 2 bases, J lost 6 bases, and 7 bases stayed unmatched. This CDR3 contains 14 residues. Germline loops: CDR1 GTSNPN, CDR2 SVGIG (reference sequence). CDR3 region: CAWSKGGGGNEQFF. The CDR3 region has the DNA TGTGCCTGGAGTAAGGGCGGGGGTGGCAATGAGCAGTTCTTC.

This chain connects TRBV13 to TRBJ1-2; D is undetermined. There are 12 residues in the CDR3. Germline CDR1 is PRHDT and CDR2 is FYEKMQ (reference sequence). V lost 1 base, J lost 8 bases, and 8 bases lay in between. This CDR3 is CASSLVKRGYTF. The CDR3, as DNA: TGTGCCAGCAGCTTAGTGAAGAGGGGCTACACCTTC.

In its sample, this clone is medium-sized (0.01 to 0.1%). The genes are TRBV6-6 and TRBJ1-3; possibly TRBD1 for D (6 bases). V lost 6 bases to trimming and J lost 6 bases, with 21 bases between them. The germline V gene has CDR1 MNHNY and CDR2 SVGAGI (reference sequence). The CDR3 runs to 16 residues. The CDR3 here is CASSHAPRGTLNTIYF. In DNA form, the CDR3 reads TGTGCCAGCAGCCATGCCCCTAGGGGGACCCTAAACACCATATATTTT.

V and J are TRBV6-1 and TRBJ1-3, with no clear D. Germline V gene sequence: CDR1 MNHNS, CDR2 SASEGT. V lost 7 bases and J lost 4, with 17 bases in between. The length of the CDR3 is 15 residues. The CDR3 sequence: CASNGFWLGGNTIYF. Written as DNA, the CDR3 is TGTGCCAGCAATGGGTTTTGGTTGGGAGGAAACACCATATATTTT.

The chain is built from TRBV6-1 and TRBJ1-2; a possible D gene is TRBD1 (6 bases). In germline, CDR1 is MNHNS, CDR2 SASEGT. Trimming took off 6 bases at V and 7 bases at J, with 18 bases between the two ends. This CDR3 spans 14 amino acids. CDR3 sequence: CASSHPLGALGYTF. CDR3 DNA sequence: TGTGCCAGCAGCCACCCTTTGGGGGCGCTTGGCTACACCTTC.

The rearrangement uses TRBV4-1 and TRBJ1-5, with unresolved D. The CDR3 loop spans 14 amino acids. Germline CDR1 reads MGHRA; CDR2 reads YSYEKL. Trimming took off 2 bases at V and 9 bases at J, with 14 bases between the two ends. This CDR3 reads CASSQPEAKRPQHF. DNA of the CDR3: TGCGCCAGCAGCCAACCGGAGGCTAAGAGGCCCCAGCATTTT.

In this sample, this clone turned up a few times. V and J are TRBV2 and TRBJ2-2; D is perhaps TRBD2 (5 bases). Germline V gene lookup returns CDR1 SNHLY and CDR2 FYNNEI. V was clipped by 8 bases and J by 6 bases, with 13 bases between them. This CDR3 is built from 13 residues. DNA of the CDR3: TGTGCCAGCGGGCGGGCGGGCTCCGGGGAGCTGTTTTTT. This encodes CASGRAGSGELFF.